These 26 T cell receptor beta chains came from one sample sequenced in a study of T cell repertoires in cytomegalovirus infection (dated by TCRdb to between 2018 and 2020). The listed sequencing device is Illumina HiSeq 1500. TCRdb took the public reads, trimmed them with fastp at Q25, ran MiXCR for clone calling and kept in-frame beta chains. Every entry covers one CDR3 protein and lists the most common genes and DNA from its rows. The sample table contains 150,000 to 200,000 distinct CDR3 sequences; only one count was recorded for approximately 19% of them. The ten largest clonotypes hold about 3% of the sample. The sequenced sample consisted of PBMCs. Receptors were obtained from a human donor in good health (CMV status not recorded). Some clones in this sample may be carry-over from other donors' samples.

This chain joins TRBV28 and TRBJ1-2; D remains unclear. The V end lost 5 bases, the J end lost 4 bases, and 20 bases lay between the germline ends. CDR1 and CDR2 (germline): MDHEN, SYDVKM. The CDR3 is 16 residues long. The CDR3 DNA sequence: TGTGCCAGCAGTGAGCAATACAGCGGATTAGGCTATGGCTACACCTTC. It specifies CASSEQYSGLGYGYTF.

There are a few counts of this clonotype. The DNA for the CDR3 is TGCAGCACGGTTGCCCTGGGAGGCTGGGGGCCCTACAATGAGCAGTTCTTC. Translating gives CSTVALGGWGPYNEQFF. This chain uses TRBV29-1 with TRBJ2-1, with D possibly called TRBD1 or TRBD2 (6 bases each). The V end lost 8 bases, the J end lost 2 bases, and 25 bases lay between the germline ends. The germline gives CDR1 SQVTM, CDR2 ANQGSEA. The CDR3 has 17 amino acids.

The CDR3 bases are TGCGCCAGCAGCCGGGAGTTCTACGAGCAGTACTTC. This gives the protein CASSREFYEQYF. The rearrangement uses TRBV10-2 and TRBJ2-7, with TRBD2 as a possible D gene (6 bases). This CDR3 comprises 12 residues. Looked up from germline, CDR1 is WSHSY and CDR2 is SAAADI. Trimming shortened V by 6 bases and J by 3 bases, and 9 bases separated the two germline ends.

This clonotype was recorded many times. The V gene is TRBV7-8, the J gene TRBJ2-5, with a weak D call TRBD2 (6 bases). CDR1 is SGHVS and CDR2 is FQNEAQ in the germline V gene. This CDR3 contains 14 residues. The V and J ends lost 1 base and 0 bases respectively, with 6 bases between them. The CDR3: CASSLGGDQETQYF. The CDR3 bases are TGTGCCAGCAGCTTAGGGGGGGACCAAGAGACCCAGTACTTC. The full variable domain, completed using reference TRBV7-8 and TRBJ2-5, is GAGVSQSPRYKVAKRGQDVALRCDPISGHVSLFWYQQALGQGPEFLTYFQNEAQLDKSGLPSDRFFAERPEGSVSTLKIQRTQQEDSAVYLCASSLGGDQETQYFGPGTRLLVL.

In this sample, this clonotype turned up many times. The chain is built from TRBV7-2 and TRBJ2-7; 7 bases agree with TRBD2. Germline assignment: CDR1 SGHTA and CDR2 FQGNSA. Germline trimming cut 5 bases from V and 0 bases from J; bases unmatched to any gene: 4. CDR3 length: 14 amino acids. CDR3 sequence: CASSESGASYEQYF. DNA of the CDR3: TGTGCCAGCAGCGAAAGCGGGGCCTCCTACGAGCAGTACTTC.

This clonotype has a handful of counts. This chain links TRBV10-3 with TRBJ1-1; D perhaps matches TRBD1 (6 bases). V dropped 2 bases and J dropped 5 bases, with 12 bases sitting between them. This CDR3 is built from 14 residues. Per the germline V gene, CDR1 is ENHRY and CDR2 is SYGVKD. CDR3 sequence: CAISETGGKTEAFF. The CDR3 nucleotides are TGTGCCATCAGTGAGACGGGGGGCAAGACTGAAGCTTTCTTT.

The chain recombines TRBV6-5 with TRBJ2-1; no reliable D call. Germline V lookup: CDR1 MNHEY, CDR2 SVGAGI. CDR3 size: 11 residues. Trimming removed 6 bases at V and 7 bases at J, with 7 bases between. The CDR3 reads CASSQQNEQFF. The CDR3 DNA sequence: TGTGCCAGCAGCCAGCAAAATGAGCAGTTCTTC.

This clonotype was observed many times. The genes are TRBV7-2 and TRBJ1-5, with a weak D call TRBD1 (5 bases). V gave up 4 bases and J gave up 6 bases, with 13 bases separating them. CDR1 is SGHTA and CDR2 is FQGNSA in the germline V gene. The CDR3 loop spans 14 amino acids. Here the CDR3 DNA reads TGTGCCAGCAGCTCCCGGGGGGAAGGTCAGCCCCAGCATTTT. This sequence encodes CASSSRGEGQPQHF.

V usage is TRBV19 and J usage is TRBJ1-1; no reliable D call. The CDR3 consists of 14 residues. Germline CDR1 LNHDA, CDR2 SQIVND (reference sequence). V lost 2 bases to trimming and J lost 6 bases, with 13 bases between them. The CDR3 sequence is CASSIIKPPAEAFF. For the CDR3, the DNA is TGTGCCAGTAGTATAATTAAGCCGCCGGCTGAAGCTTTCTTT.

This sequence joins TRBV4-2 and TRBJ2-7, with 8 bases fitting TRBD1. The J segment lost 9 bases and the V segment lost 4 bases, leaving 17 bases of the junction unmatched. CDR1 and CDR2 from the germline V gene are LGHNA and YNFKEQ. The CDR3 has 16 residues. The CDR3 bases are TGTGCCAGCAGCCCCCCAACTGGGGCAGGGGGCATGGGGCAGTACTTC. It specifies CASSPPTGAGGMGQYF.

The chain joins TRBV11-2 to TRBJ2-5; the match to TRBD2 covers 8 bases. The CDR3 covers 16 residues. After removal of 5 bases from V and 1 base from J, the junction contained 9 bases not matched to a gene. Germline CDR1 and CDR2: SGHAT and FQNNGV. This CDR3 reads CASSPLAGGFQETQYF. DNA for the CDR3: TGTGCCAGCAGCCCCCTCGCGGGGGGCTTCCAAGAGACCCAGTACTTC.

The chain carries TRBV6-2 or TRBV6-3 and TRBJ1-5, with TRBD1 as a possible D gene (6 bases). Germline values: CDR1 MNHEY, CDR2 SVGEGT. V was clipped by 4 bases and J by 5 bases, with 18 bases between them. This CDR3 contains 16 residues. The CDR3 DNA is TGTGCCAGCAGTTCTGAAGGACAGATTGAACATCAGCCCCAGCATTTT. Its translation: CASSSEGQIEHQPQHF.

The V and J genes are TRBV5-1 and TRBJ2-3, with D hard to call. This CDR3 is 14 amino acids long. Deletions cut 4 bases from V and 6 bases from J, with 15 bases between. CDR1 and CDR2 (germline): SGHRS, YFSETQ. The CDR3 bases are TGCGCCAGCAGCGGTCAGCCCTCCGGCGATACGCAGTATTTT. This translates into CASSGQPSGDTQYF.

V usage is TRBV15 and J usage is TRBJ1-2, with 11 positions matching TRBD1. The ends lost 4 bases at V and 4 bases at J; junction bases unmatched: 5. The CDR3 spans 15 residues. CDR1 is LNHNV and CDR2 is YYDKDF in the germline V gene (reference sequence). CDR3 in amino acids: CATSTGTGGSYGYTF. DNA of the CDR3: TGTGCCACCAGCACCGGGACAGGGGGATCCTATGGCTACACCTTC.

This clonotype has only a few counts. The chain has TRBV5-1 and TRBJ1-2; 11 bases line up with TRBD1. This CDR3 is built from 16 residues. The V segment lost 0 bases and the J segment 2 bases; nucleotides outside the gene matches: 3. Germline lookup yields CDR1 SGHRS and CDR2 YFSETQ. The chain's CDR3 is CASSLGGQGANYGYTF. The CDR3 nucleotides are TGCGCCAGCAGCTTGGGAGGACAGGGGGCGAACTATGGCTACACCTTC.

Regarding this clonotype: This may stem from a read error, because a much larger clone lies one nucleotide away. This chain uses TRBV11-2 with TRBJ2-7; 8 bases map to TRBD1. This CDR3 is built from 14 residues. Germline CDR1 reads SGHAT; CDR2 reads FQNNGV. The CDR3: CAISSGQGNYEQYF. Written as DNA, the CDR3 is TGTGCCATCAGCTCAGGACAGGGTAACTACGAGCAGTACTTC.

This clonotype was counted ten times or more. The V and J genes are TRBV7-2 and TRBJ2-2, with TRBD2 matching over 9 bases. Trimming cost V 2 bases and J 1 base; bases outside gene matches: 2. Germline V gene lookup returns CDR1 SGHTA and CDR2 FQGNSA. The CDR3 has 16 residues. In DNA, the CDR3 is TGTGCCAGCAGCTTATATAGCGGGGGGAACACCGGGGAGCTGTTTTTT. Protein: CASSLYSGGNTGELFF.

The V call is TRBV28, the J call TRBJ2-6, with 8 bases matching TRBD1. The CDR3 is 18 amino acids. The V gene's germline CDR1 is MDHEN and CDR2 SYDVKM. With V trimmed by 5 bases and J by 2 bases, 11 bases remained unmatched. Here the CDR3 reads CASSPIGQGMAGANVLTF. The CDR3, as DNA: TGTGCCAGCAGTCCCATTGGACAGGGCATGGCTGGGGCCAACGTCCTGACTTTC. Together with reference TRBV28 and TRBJ2-6, the CDR3 gives the full variable domain: DVKVTQSSRYLVKRTGEKVFLECVQDMDHENMFWYRQDPGLGLRLIYFSYDVKMKEKGDIPEGYSVSREKKERFSLILESASTNQTSMYLCASSPIGQGMAGANVLTFGAGSRLTVL.

V is TRBV29-1 and J is TRBJ2-2; no clear D gene. CDR3 length: 13 residues. The V gene's germline CDR1 is SQVTM and CDR2 ANQGSEA. With 7 bases removed from V and 4 bases from J, the gap between germline ends came to 13 bases. The CDR3 loop reads CSAGSVVTGELFF. CDR3 bases: TGCAGCGCCGGCTCGGTTGTCACCGGGGAGCTGTTTTTT.

This clonotype has ten or more counts. The chain recombines TRBV7-2 with TRBJ1-4, with TRBD1 as a possible D gene (5 bases). The germline CDR1 and CDR2 sequences are SGHTA and FQGNSA. Trimming took 3 bases from V and 13 from J, leaving 21 bases between them. The CDR3 extends over 15 amino acids. The CDR3 loop reads CASSFRQMPPAGLFF. The CDR3 region has the DNA TGTGCCAGCAGCTTCAGACAGATGCCCCCGGCAGGACTGTTTTTT.

The chain recombines TRBV19 with TRBJ1-5, with TRBD1 as a possible D gene (6 bases). The V gene lost 7 bases and the J gene lost 3 bases, with 25 bases spanning the gap. The CDR3 is 18 residues long. Germline values: CDR1 LNHDA, CDR2 SQIVND (reference sequence). The CDR3 spells CASNLGRQGTLSNQPQHF. In nucleotides, the CDR3 is TGTGCCAGTAACTTAGGGCGCCAGGGGACCCTCTCCAATCAGCCCCAGCATTTT.

In this sample, this clonotype turned up many times. This chain links TRBV7-6 with TRBJ2-7; 12 nucleotides align to TRBD2. The CDR3 length is 14 residues. Germline CDR1 reads SGHVS; CDR2 reads FNYEAQ. Unmatched junction bases numbered 2, after V lost 1 base and J lost 7 bases. The CDR3 sequence is CASSLGLAGAEQYF. The DNA for the CDR3 is TGTGCCAGCAGCTTAGGACTAGCGGGAGCTGAGCAGTACTTC.

The V gene is TRBV19, the J gene TRBJ2-1, with D perhaps given as TRBD1 or TRBD2 (5 bases each). This CDR3 contains 17 residues. Germline lookup yields CDR1 LNHDA and CDR2 SQIVND (reference sequence). Trimming stripped 1 base from V and 1 base from J, with 14 bases between. The CDR3, as DNA: TGTGCCAGTAGTATAGCAGCGAGAGGGGTTTCCTACAATGAGCAGTTCTTC. Protein: CASSIAARGVSYNEQFF. The complete variable domain, with remaining parts taken from reference TRBV19 and TRBJ2-1, reads DGGITQSPKYLFRKEGQNVTLSCEQNLNHDAMYWYRQDPGQGLRLIYYSQIVNDFQKGDIAEGYSVSREKKESFPLTVTSAQKNPTAFYLCASSIAARGVSYNEQFFGPGTRLTVL.

In its sample, this clonotype was seen many times. CDR3 sequence: CASSLLGAENTEAFF. The CDR3 region has the DNA TGTGCCAGCAGTTTACTCGGTGCGGAGAACACTGAAGCTTTCTTT. The chain recombines TRBV12-3 or TRBV12-4 with TRBJ1-1; D not certain. Between the trimmed V and J ends, which lost 2 bases and 1 base, there was a span of 11 bases. The CDR3 is 15 amino acids.

There are a few counts of this clonotype. V usage is TRBV23-1 and J usage is TRBJ1-2; tentatively, D is TRBD1 (5 bases). TRBV23-1 is classed as an ORF, of uncertain function. Trimming removed 1 base from V and 0 bases from J, with 9 bases in between. This CDR3 has 15 amino acids. The CDR3 DNA follows: TGCGCCAGCAGTCAATGGGGACTTTCTAACTATGGCTACACCTTC. Translating gives CASSQWGLSNYGYTF.

This clonotype was picked up many times. V gene TRBV14 combines with J gene TRBJ2-3, with D unresolved. In germline, CDR1 is SGHDN, CDR2 FVKESK. The CDR3 runs to 13 residues. V was clipped by 5 bases and J by 4 bases, with 10 bases between them. The chain's CDR3 is CASSFTRADTQYF. The CDR3 DNA reads as TGTGCCAGCAGCTTCACTCGGGCAGATACGCAGTATTTT.